The present TCR beta chain was sequenced within a study of cytomegalovirus exposure and HLA in healthy donors. Findings of the study overall: Within a later analysis, the majority of CMV-associated TCR beta chains appeared HLA-restricted.

In the PCR, 60 Vbeta and 13 Jbeta primers were used. Assay: immunoSEQ multiplex PCR; the TCRdb copy retains only in-frame clones and omits some. The sample records about 220,000 clones, 75% to 90% being singletons. This clone was seen a handful of times. The antigen is unknown. Sequenced material: PBMCs. The TCR comes from a boy younger than 10 in good health and CMV-seronegative.

The CDR3 DNA sequence: TGCGCCAGCAGCGTGAGGAACTCCTACGAGCAGTACTTC. It encodes CASSVRNSYEQYF. The chain links TRBV5-1 to TRBJ2-7; D gene unclear. This CDR3 spans 13 amino acids. Germline-derived CDR1 and CDR2 are SGHRS and YFSETQ. V lost 4 bases, J lost 0 bases, and 8 bases lay in between.